Each of the 3 T cell receptor beta chains below was sequenced from the same sample in a study of blood T cell repertoires in COVID-19. Measured with immunoSEQ multiplex PCR; TCRdb has only the in-frame clones, and not every one. The sample includes fewer than 110,000 clones, around 83% of them seen just once. Sequenced: peripheral blood. All receptors derive from a man aged 65 to 85 with acute or convalescent COVID-19.

The chain is built from TRBV6-5 and TRBJ2-5, with TRBD2 as a possible D gene (7 bases). The ends were cut back, 5 bases at V and 4 bases at J, with 17 bases in the middle. Germline V lookup: CDR1 MNHEY, CDR2 SVGAGI. This CDR3 spans 15 amino acids. The CDR3 sequence: CASSPGGLSRETQYF. CDR3 sequence (DNA): TGTGCCAGCAGTCCGGGGGGCTTAAGTCGAGAGACCCAGTACTTC.

This chain connects TRBV5-1 to TRBJ2-6; no definite D call. The CDR3 loop spans 15 amino acids. V gave up 5 bases and J gave up 0 bases, with 9 bases separating them. Germline CDR1 reads SGHRS; CDR2 reads YFSETQ. The CDR3 here is CASREINSGANVLTF. Written as DNA, the CDR3 is TGCGCCAGCAGGGAGATAAACTCTGGGGCCAACGTCCTGACTTTC.

The V and J genes are TRBV19 and TRBJ2-1; TRBD2 matches 10 bases. Germline V gene data show CDR1 as LNHDA and CDR2 as SQIVND (reference sequence). V was pared by 3 bases and J by 4 bases, with 6 bases of the junction left unmatched. This CDR3 has 16 residues. The CDR3 DNA sequence: TGTGCCAGTAGTATTTTCACTAGCGGGGCTTACAATGAGCAGTTCTTC. It translates to CASSIFTSGAYNEQFF.